A selection of T cell receptor beta chains follows, all from one sample in a study of PD-L1 blockade in urothelial cancer. Data came from immunoSEQ multiplex PCR; TCRdb stores just in-frame clones and leaves some out. The sample lists some 40,000 clones; roughly 89% were seen once. The sequencing here drew on PBMCs, taken around atezolizumab (anti-PD-L1) treatment. These TCRs come from a man between 70 and 80 years old with urothelial cancer. Each CDR3 is given with its conserved first and last residue. The D gene is left open where the match is weak. A row's size may be missing; if present it is once, few, many or a size class.

V gene,D gene,clone size,J gene,CDR3 DNA,CDR3 protein
TRBV29-1,NA,NA,TRBJ2-1,TGCAGCGTTGAATTCCCCGTAGATGAGCAGTTCTTC,CSVEFPVDEQFF
TRBV4-1,NA,NA,TRBJ1-6,TGCGCCAGCAGCCAAGATGTGACAGCATCCCGATCACCCCTCCACTTT,CASSQDVTASRSPLHF
TRBV6-6,NA,NA,TRBJ1-1,TGTGCCAGCAGTTCCGGGGGGGCGCCGGGGACTGAAGCTTTCTTT,CASSSGGAPGTEAFF
TRBV19,NA,NA,TRBJ2-2,TGTGCCAGTAGTATCGGTATCGGGGAGCTGTTTTTT,CASSIGIGELFF
TRBV9,TRBD1,NA,TRBJ2-1,TGTGCCAGCAGCGTAGCAGGGGGCGGCACCTACAATGAGCAGTTCTTC,CASSVAGGGTYNEQFF
TRBV9,NA,NA,TRBJ2-2,TGTGCCAGCAGCGTAGAAGAGGGTAGCGTGACCGGGGAGCTGTTTTTT,CASSVEEGSVTGELFF
TRBV5-6,NA,NA,TRBJ2-2,TGTGCCAGCAGCTTGGCCGGCGGGACGGGGACCGGGGAGCTGTTTTTT,CASSLAGGTGTGELFF
TRBV6-5,TRBD1,NA,TRBJ2-5,TGTGCCAGCAGTTCGGGACAGGGTTCCCAAGAGACCCAGTACTTC,CASSSGQGSQETQYF
TRBV9,TRBD2,NA,TRBJ2-1,TGTGCCAGCAGCCCCGGGGGACTAGCGGGAGCGGTTGAGCAGTTCTTC,CASSPGGLAGAVEQFF
TRBV29-1,TRBD1,NA,TRBJ1-2,TGCAGCGCTCTGACAGGGATCTATGGCTACACCTTC,CSALTGIYGYTF
TRBV6-1,NA,NA,TRBJ2-5,TGTGCCAGCGGAACTAGGGGGGAGACCCAGTACTTC,CASGTRGETQYF
TRBV10-2,TRBD1,NA,TRBJ1-1,TGCGCCAGCAGTGAGACGGGACAGGGGGACACTGAAGCTTTCTTT,CASSETGQGDTEAFF
TRBV27,NA,once,TRBJ2-3,TGTGCCAGCAGTTTAGCGGGACAGAGTACAGATACGCAGTATTTT,CASSLAGQSTDTQYF
TRBV18,TRBD1,NA,TRBJ1-2,TGTGCCAGCTCACCACGACAGGGGGCTAGCTATGGCTACACCTTC,CASSPRQGASYGYTF
TRBV5-4,TRBD1,once,TRBJ1-5,TGTGCCAGCAGCTTGGATGGGACAGGTGATAATCAGCCCCAGCATTTT,CASSLDGTGDNQPQHF
TRBV27,NA,once,TRBJ2-3,TGTGCCAGCAGTTTGGGGCGGAACGTAATAGGCACAGATACGCAGTATTTT,CASSLGRNVIGTDTQYF
TRBV6-5,NA,NA,TRBJ1-1,TGTGCCAGCAGTTACTTGGGCAGGGGGAACACTGAAGCTTTCTTT,CASSYLGRGNTEAFF
TRBV25-1,TRBD1,NA,TRBJ1-1,TGTGCCAGCAGTGAAACAGGGGTAGTTAACACTGAAGCTTTCTTT,CASSETGVVNTEAFF
TRBV2,TRBD2,NA,TRBJ2-3,TGTGCCAGCAGTGGGACTAGCGGGAATTTAGATACGCAGTATTTT,CASSGTSGNLDTQYF
TRBV29-1,NA,NA,TRBJ2-3,TGCAGCTCAACGAGCCAGCGGGCTAGCACAGATACGCAGTATTTT,CSSTSQRASTDTQYF
TRBV25-1,TRBD1,NA,TRBJ1-4,TGTGCCAGCAGGGGCGCCACGGGACAGGGTAATGAAAAACTGTTTTTT,CASRGATGQGNEKLFF
TRBV28,NA,NA,TRBJ2-1,TGTGCCAGCACTCTTAGTTTTCCCGACAATGAGCAGTTCTTC,CASTLSFPDNEQFF
TRBV7-9,TRBD1,NA,TRBJ1-2,TGTGCCAGCAGCTTAGCGGGGGACAGGAACTATGGCTACACCTTC,CASSLAGDRNYGYTF
TRBV7-9,NA,NA,TRBJ2-2,TGTGCCAGCAGCTTACCCCTGGGCAGTTCGAACACCGGGGAGCTGTTTTTT,CASSLPLGSSNTGELFF
TRBV30,NA,NA,TRBJ2-3,TGTGCCTGGACTACAGTCCGGGATACGCAGTATTTT,CAWTTVRDTQYF
TRBV28,NA,NA,TRBJ2-4,TGTGCCAGCACAAATAAAGCCAACATTCAGTACTTC,CASTNKANIQYF
TRBV27,NA,NA,TRBJ2-3,TGTGCCAGCAGTCGGGGAGATACGCAGTATTTT,CASSRGDTQYF
TRBV5-1,NA,NA,TRBJ1-3,TGCGCCAGCAGCTTGGGGCAGGGGAGAGACACCATATATTTT,CASSLGQGRDTIYF